The sequence of this T cell receptor (beta chain) was determined in a study of shared clonotypes between healthy human individuals. Overall study: A few men and two women, aged 18 to 49, were donors.

Assay: immunoSEQ multiplex PCR; the TCRdb copy retains only in-frame clones and omits some. In the table there are some 1 million clones, approximately 68% of which are singletons. Adults of Caucasian background living in Nashville, Tennessee made up all donors. General study results and limits: Even with large depth, rarefaction showed that sorted-subset sequencing was incomplete.

The germline V gene encodes CDR1 SGDLS and CDR2 YYNGEE. The CDR3 contains 15 residues. V shed 0 bases and J shed 4 bases, with 13 bases lying between them. This clone showed up just a few times. Its specificity is not known. The V gene is TRBV9, the J gene TRBJ2-5; perhaps TRBD1 as D (6 bases). The sequence came from a man younger than 35 in good health. The sample consisted of memory CD4+ T cells sorted from blood. Subset: CD45RA-negative fraction. The CDR3, as DNA: TGTGCCAGCAGCGTAGTAGGGGGAATAGGAGAGACCCAGTACTTC. Protein sequence: CASSVVGGIGETQYF. Combining the CDR3 with reference TRBV9 and TRBJ2-5 gives the whole variable domain DSGVTQTPKHLITATGQRVTLRCSPRSGDLSVYWYQQSLDQGLQFLIQYYNGEERAKGNILERFSAQQFPDLHSELNLSSLELGDSALYFCASSVVGGIGETQYFGPGTRLLVL.